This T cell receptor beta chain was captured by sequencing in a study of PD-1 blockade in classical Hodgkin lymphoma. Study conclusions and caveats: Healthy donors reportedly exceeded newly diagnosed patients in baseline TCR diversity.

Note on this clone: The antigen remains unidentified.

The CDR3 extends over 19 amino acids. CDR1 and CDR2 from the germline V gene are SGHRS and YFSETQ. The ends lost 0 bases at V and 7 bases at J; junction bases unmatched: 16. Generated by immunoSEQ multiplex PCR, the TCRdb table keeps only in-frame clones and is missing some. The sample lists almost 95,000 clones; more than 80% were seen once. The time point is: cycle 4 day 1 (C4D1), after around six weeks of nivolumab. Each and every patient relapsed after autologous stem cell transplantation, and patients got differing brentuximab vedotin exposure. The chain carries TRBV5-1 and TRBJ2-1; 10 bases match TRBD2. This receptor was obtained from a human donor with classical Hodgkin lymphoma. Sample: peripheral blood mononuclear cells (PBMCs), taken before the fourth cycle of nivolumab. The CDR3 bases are TGCGCCAGCAGCTTGGTTCCTAGCGGGAGAACAAGGGTGGGGAATGAGCAGTTCTTC. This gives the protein CASSLVPSGRTRVGNEQFF.